These T cell receptor beta chains were read from a single sample in a study of blood T cell repertoires in COVID-19. Here immunoSEQ multiplex PCR was the method, and the copy in TCRdb shows in-frame clones only, minus some. The sample has around 310,000 clones, around 90% seen once. The material sequenced was peripheral blood. The receptor set was obtained from a woman in her thirties or forties with COVID-19, enrolled during active disease. The CDR3 runs from the conserved cysteine through the conserved F or W. D genes are given only for firm matches. Not all rows give a size; the values are once, few, many and, for expanded clones, a class.

CDR3 DNA	CDR3 protein	V gene	clone size	J gene	D gene
TGTGCCTCCACAGAGGGCGGGAACACTGAAGCTTTCTTT	CASTEGGNTEAFF	TRBV28	NA	TRBJ1-1	NA
TGTGCCAGCAGTCCGGGCTACGAGCAGTACTTC	CASSPGYEQYF	TRBV28	NA	TRBJ2-7	NA
TGCGCCAGCAGCCCCGGGAACACAGATACGCAGTATTTT	CASSPGNTDTQYF	TRBV5-1	NA	TRBJ2-3	NA
TGTGCCAGCTCACCACCTGGGAGCACTGAAGCTTTCTTT	CASSPPGSTEAFF	TRBV18	NA	TRBJ1-1	NA
TGTGCCAGTAGTATGCGGCAGGGGGCCCGCATGTGGCCCCAGCATTTT	CASSMRQGARMWPQHF	TRBV19	NA	TRBJ1-5	TRBD1
TGTGCCAGCTCACTAATCCATCAACCGAGCTCTGGGGCCAACGTCCTGACTTTC	CASSLIHQPSSGANVLTF	TRBV18	NA	TRBJ2-6	NA
TGTGCCAGCAGCCGTTTGACAGGGGAGGTGGACTATGGCTACACCTTC	CASSRLTGEVDYGYTF	TRBV27	few	TRBJ1-2	TRBD1
TGTGCCAGAGGGGGTAATGAGCAGTTCTTC	CARGGNEQFF	TRBV2	NA	TRBJ2-1	NA
TGTGCCACCAGTGATCGTAACAGGTACCAAGAGACCCAGTACTTC	CATSDRNRYQETQYF	TRBV24-1	NA	TRBJ2-5	NA
TGTGCCAGCTCACCTCAGGCAGGGAACACTGAAGCTTTCTTT	CASSPQAGNTEAFF	TRBV18	NA	TRBJ1-1	NA
TGTGCCACCAGCAGAGGAACAGGGGATAACAGTGAGCAGTTCTTC	CATSRGTGDNSEQFF	TRBV15	few	TRBJ2-1	TRBD1
TGTGCCTGGAGTGTACTAACGCCAGGGACAACTTTCTTT	CAWSVLTPGTTFF	TRBV30	NA	TRBJ1-1	NA
TGTGCCAGCAGCTTAGATGGCGGGAGAAGCTACAATGAGCAGTTCTTC	CASSLDGGRSYNEQFF	TRBV11-3	NA	TRBJ2-1	TRBD2
TGTGCCAGCAGCTTAGACAGGGAAAACTATGGCTACACCTTC	CASSLDRENYGYTF	TRBV7-2	NA	TRBJ1-2	NA
TGCGCCAGCAGCCAAGCGGCAGGGCGAGCCACTGAAGCTTTCTTT	CASSQAAGRATEAFF	TRBV4-1	NA	TRBJ1-1	NA
TGTGCCAGTAGTATCTTAACGGATAATTCACCCCTCCACTTT	CASSILTDNSPLHF	TRBV19	NA	TRBJ1-6	NA
TGTGCCAGCAGCTTCAGGGGGCTGTGGCGGGCCTCTAGCACAGATACGCAGTATTTT	CASSFRGLWRASSTDTQYF	TRBV7-9	once	TRBJ2-3	TRBD1
TGTGCCAGCAGCTTACGGGTCTCTGGCTACACCTTC	CASSLRVSGYTF	TRBV7-2	NA	TRBJ1-2	NA
TGTGCCACCAGTGACCGGGACAGGGGGACGGGTGAGCAGTTCTTC	CATSDRDRGTGEQFF	TRBV24-1	NA	TRBJ2-1	TRBD1
TGTGCCAGTAGAACAGGGAATCAGCCCCAGCATTTT	CASRTGNQPQHF	TRBV19	once	TRBJ1-5	NA
TGTGCCAGCTCACCACTAGGCGCGGGAGCTAAAGGAAACACCATATATTTT	CASSPLGAGAKGNTIYF	TRBV18	NA	TRBJ1-3	NA
TGTGCCATCAGTGGGGGGACTAGCGCGTCCTACAATGAGCAGTTCTTC	CAISGGTSASYNEQFF	TRBV10-3	NA	TRBJ2-1	TRBD2
TGTGCCAGTCTCCCCGAAGGGGTCTATGGCTACACCTTC	CASLPEGVYGYTF	TRBV12-3/TRBV12-4	NA	TRBJ1-2	NA
TGTGCCACCAGTGACCCGACAGGGAGTGGAGAGACCCAGTACTTC	CATSDPTGSGETQYF	TRBV24-1	once	TRBJ2-5	TRBD1
TGTGCCAGCTCAGCTGACAGGGTCACTGAAGCTTTCTTT	CASSADRVTEAFF	TRBV18	NA	TRBJ1-1	TRBD1
TGCGCCAGCAGCCAAGAAGGGACAGGGTTGGGATATGGCTACACCTTC	CASSQEGTGLGYGYTF	TRBV4-1	NA	TRBJ1-2	TRBD1
TGTGCTAGTGTCTTAGGGGGAGAGACCCAGTACTTC	CASVLGGETQYF	TRBV12-5	NA	TRBJ2-5	NA
TGTGCCAGCAGCCAAGATAGGGACAGGGATGACACCGGGGAGCTGTTTTTT	CASSQDRDRDDTGELFF	TRBV4-2	NA	TRBJ2-2	TRBD1
TGTGCCAGCTCACCTTTAGCGGGACCTAGCACAGATACGCAGTATTTT	CASSPLAGPSTDTQYF	TRBV18	NA	TRBJ2-3	TRBD2
TGTGCCAGCAGCTTGGCTAGCGGGAGTGCAGATACGCAGTATTTT	CASSLASGSADTQYF	TRBV7-9	once	TRBJ2-3	TRBD2
TGTGCCAGCAGTTTAATAGGGGCCCCGCTCGAGCAGTACTTC	CASSLIGAPLEQYF	TRBV27	NA	TRBJ2-7	NA
TGTGCCAGCAGGGCCGGGACTAGGGGCGAGCAGTTCTTC	CASRAGTRGEQFF	TRBV27	NA	TRBJ2-1	TRBD2
TGCGCCAGCAGCTTGGGGTCCTTCGGGGACAATCAGCCCCAGCATTTT	CASSLGSFGDNQPQHF	TRBV5-1	NA	TRBJ1-5	NA
TGTGCCAGCAGCCGAGATACCGTCAGGGGGCTAGGAGCTTTCTTT	CASSRDTVRGLGAFF	TRBV14	NA	TRBJ1-1	TRBD1
TGCGCCAGCAGCAAAACGACAACCAATACAGGGGGAGGTCACGGGGAGCTGTTTTTT	CASSKTTTNTGGGHGELFF	TRBV5-1	NA	TRBJ2-2	TRBD1
TGTGCCATTAAAGGGGGGGTTAACTATGGCTACACCTTC	CAIKGGVNYGYTF	TRBV10-3	NA	TRBJ1-2	NA
TGTGCCACCAGTGATCAGCGTACTAGCACAGATACGCAGTATTTT	CATSDQRTSTDTQYF	TRBV24-1	NA	TRBJ2-3	NA
TGCGCCAGCAGCTTGGCCCTGGGGGGTAGCTCCTACAATGAGCAGTTCTTC	CASSLALGGSSYNEQFF	TRBV5-1	NA	TRBJ2-1	NA
TGCGCCAGCAGCCAACCTGGACAGCCGCTCAGCTCCTATAATTCACCCCTCCACTTT	CASSQPGQPLSSYNSPLHF	TRBV4-1	NA	TRBJ1-6	NA
TGTGCCAGCAGATCCGGGACTTTCAGCTCCTACAATGAGCAGTTCTTC	CASRSGTFSSYNEQFF	TRBV5-8	NA	TRBJ2-1	NA
TGTGCCAGCAGCTCTCCCCACGGCGGGAGCCGGGAGACCCAGTACTTC	CASSSPHGGSRETQYF	TRBV11-1	NA	TRBJ2-5	TRBD2
TGCGCCAGCAGCTTGGGTTACGGCCAAGAGACCCAGTACTTC	CASSLGYGQETQYF	TRBV5-1	NA	TRBJ2-5	NA
TGTGCCTGCAACCCGGGGCAGGGGTCCGGGGAGCTGTTTTTT	CACNPGQGSGELFF	TRBV30	once	TRBJ2-2	NA
TGTGCCAGCAGTTCTGGGCGGGCGGAACGGACCAGAAACACCATATATTTT	CASSSGRAERTRNTIYF	TRBV28	once	TRBJ1-3	NA
TGCGCCAGCAGCTTGGCGTCCCAACGGGCGAACACCGGGGAGCTGTTTTTT	CASSLASQRANTGELFF	TRBV5-1	NA	TRBJ2-2	NA
TGTGCCAGCAGCTTAGAGACAGATAACACCGGGGAGCTGTTTTTT	CASSLETDNTGELFF	TRBV11-1	NA	TRBJ2-2	NA
TGTGCCAGCAGTTTAACAGGGGCTAACACCGGGGAGCTGTTTTTT	CASSLTGANTGELFF	TRBV6-5	NA	TRBJ2-2	TRBD1
TGTGCCAGTAGTATAGGGGGGACAGGCATGAACACTGAAGCTTTCTTT	CASSIGGTGMNTEAFF	TRBV19	once	TRBJ1-1	TRBD1
TGTGCCAGCAGCTTAGCGCCTAGACCGAGCAACTACGAGCAGTACTTC	CASSLAPRPSNYEQYF	TRBV7-6	NA	TRBJ2-7	NA
TGTGCCAGCAGTAACGGACAGGGTTCGGACACTGAAGCTTTCTTT	CASSNGQGSDTEAFF	TRBV6-5	NA	TRBJ1-1	TRBD1
TGCGCCAGCAGCCAAGATTCGGCGAGGGATGGCTACACCTTC	CASSQDSARDGYTF	TRBV4-3	NA	TRBJ1-2	NA
TGTGCCTGGAGTGTACCACTTTCTAACAATGAGCAGTTCTTC	CAWSVPLSNNEQFF	TRBV30	once	TRBJ2-1	NA
TGCGCCAGCAGCTTCGTGGGCGGGGGTGAAAAACTGTTTTTT	CASSFVGGGEKLFF	TRBV5-1	NA	TRBJ1-4	NA